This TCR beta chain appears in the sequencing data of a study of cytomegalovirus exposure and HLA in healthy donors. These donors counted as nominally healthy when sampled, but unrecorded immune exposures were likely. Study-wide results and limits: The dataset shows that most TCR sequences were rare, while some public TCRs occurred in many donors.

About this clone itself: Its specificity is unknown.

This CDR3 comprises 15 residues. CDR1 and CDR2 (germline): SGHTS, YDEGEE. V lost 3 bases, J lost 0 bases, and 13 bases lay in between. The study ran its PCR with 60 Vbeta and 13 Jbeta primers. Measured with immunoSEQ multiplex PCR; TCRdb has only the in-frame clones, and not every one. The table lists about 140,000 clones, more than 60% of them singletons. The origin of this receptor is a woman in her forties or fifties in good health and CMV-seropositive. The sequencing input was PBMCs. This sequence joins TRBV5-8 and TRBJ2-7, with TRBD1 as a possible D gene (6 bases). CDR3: CASSWGPDLSYEQYF. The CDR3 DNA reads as TGTGCCAGCAGCTGGGGGCCGGACCTCTCCTACGAGCAGTACTTC. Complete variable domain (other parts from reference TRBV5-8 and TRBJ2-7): EAGVTQSPTHLIKTRGQQATLRCSPISGHTSVYWYQQALGLGLQFLLWYDEGEERNRGNFPPRFSGRQFPNYSSELNVNALELEDSALYLCASSWGPDLSYEQYFGPGTRLTVT.